The 9 T cell receptor beta chains below were found in one sample sequenced in a study of T cell repertoires in cytomegalovirus infection. Each CDR3 protein is one row after TCRdb ran MiXCR on the reads. The sample lists fewer than 350,000 distinct CDR3 sequences, over 7.5% seen once, with about 4.5% in the top ten. Input material: PBMCs. These receptors originate from a human donor in good health (CMV status not recorded). Some clones in this sample may be carry-over from other donors' samples.

This clonotype was counted only a few times. The rearrangement uses TRBV27 and TRBJ2-1; 7 bases align to TRBD2. Germline V gene sequence: CDR1 MNHEY, CDR2 SMNVEV (reference sequence). The CDR3 contains 14 residues. J was trimmed by 5 bases and V by 7 bases; bases with no gene match: 8. CDR3 protein: CASMRGLPHNEQFF. CDR3 sequence (DNA): TGTGCCAGCATGAGGGGACTACCACACAATGAGCAGTTCTTC.

This clonotype was detected only a few times. This chain links TRBV20-1 with TRBJ1-1; D may be TRBD1 (5 bases). This CDR3 has 13 amino acids. Looked up from germline, CDR1 is DFQATT and CDR2 is SNEGSKA (reference sequence). The V gene lost 0 bases and the J gene lost 1 base, with 6 bases spanning the gap. CDR3 region: CSARDRGNTEAFF. CDR3 sequence (DNA): TGCAGTGCTAGAGATAGGGGGAACACTGAAGCTTTCTTT.

The chain uses TRBV9 and TRBJ2-1, with 10 bases identical to TRBD2. V was pared by 4 bases and J by 6 bases, with 10 bases of the junction left unmatched. Germline V lookup: CDR1 SGDLS, CDR2 YYNGEE. This CDR3 is 16 amino acids long. In DNA, the CDR3 is TGTGCCAGCAGCTTCAAGCGGGAGGGCCACGCCAATGAGCAGTTCTTC. Amino acid sequence: CASSFKREGHANEQFF.

This clonotype showed up just a few times. The CDR3 region is CASTKGAGTEAFF. The CDR3, as DNA: TGTGCCAGCACCAAGGGGGCTGGAACTGAAGCTTTCTTT. The V call is TRBV7-8, the J call TRBJ1-1; 7 nucleotides align to TRBD1. The CDR3 contains 13 residues. Germline-derived CDR1 and CDR2 are SGHVS and FQNEAQ. V was pared by 7 bases and J by 5 bases, with 7 bases of the junction left unmatched.

Many counts were recorded for this clonotype. The J gene is TRBJ1-1, the V gene TRBV12-3 or TRBV12-4, with D possibly being TRBD1 (5 bases). V lost 7 bases to trimming and J lost 0 bases, with 12 bases between them. The CDR3 length is 14 residues. The CDR3 is CASTRQFLNTEAFF. CDR3 DNA sequence: TGTGCCAGCACAAGACAGTTCTTGAACACTGAAGCTTTCTTT.

This clonotype was counted many times. This chain links TRBV7-2 with TRBJ1-4, with 9 bases that match TRBD1. V dropped 3 bases and J dropped 8; count of bases not matched to a gene: 10. Germline V gene data show CDR1 as SGHTA and CDR2 as FQGNSA. This CDR3 has 16 residues. The CDR3 reads CASSFSEGTGREKLFF. The DNA of the CDR3 is TGTGCCAGCAGCTTTAGCGAGGGGACAGGGCGGGAAAAACTGTTTTTT. The full variable domain, in which reference TRBV7-2 and TRBJ1-4 provide the parts outside the CDR3, is GAGVSQSPSNKVTEKGKDVELRCDPISGHTALYWYRQSLGQGLEFLIYFQGNSAPDKSGLPSDRFSAERTGGSVSTLTIQRTQQEDSAVYLCASSFSEGTGREKLFFGSGTQLSVL.

This clonotype was seen many times. The rearrangement links TRBV12-3 or TRBV12-4 to TRBJ2-7, with TRBD2 matching over 12 bases. The CDR3 runs to 18 residues. The J segment lost 3 bases and the V segment lost 5 bases, leaving 14 bases of the junction unmatched. As DNA, the CDR3 is TGTGCCAGCAGTCCCCATCCCCGACTAGCGGGGGATCTCTACGAGCAGTACTTC. It codes for CASSPHPRLAGDLYEQYF.

The J gene is TRBJ2-7, the V gene TRBV12-3 or TRBV12-4; D is unresolved. The CDR3 has 12 amino acids. The germline V and J ends were trimmed by 4 bases and 3 bases, with 7 bases remaining between them. The chain's CDR3 is CASSWTLYEQYF. In DNA, the CDR3 is TGTGCCAGCAGTTGGACCCTCTACGAGCAGTACTTC.

This chain connects TRBV7-6 to TRBJ1-2; a possible D gene is TRBD1 (6 bases). This CDR3 region has 15 residues. Germline values: CDR1 SGHVS, CDR2 FNYEAQ. Trimming removed 3 bases from V and 8 bases from J, with 19 bases in between. DNA for the CDR3: TGTGCCAGCAGCTTGGCGTATCCAGGGGCTGGGGGCTACACCTTC. This encodes CASSLAYPGAGGYTF.